These T cell receptor beta chains were read from a single sample in a study of cytomegalovirus exposure and HLA in healthy donors. Measured with immunoSEQ multiplex PCR; TCRdb has only the in-frame clones, and not every one. The sample records approximately 240,000 clones, 82% being singletons. Input material: PBMCs. Source of these receptors: a woman in her thirties or forties in good health and CMV-seropositive. Both conserved end residues are part of each CDR3. Each record gives: D gene, V gene, clone size, J gene, CDR3 protein, CDR3 DNA. The D gene is left open where the match is weak. Clone size is not always given. Where it is, it says once, few, many or a class for expanded clones.

D gene: TRBD1
V gene: TRBV29-1
clone size: NA
J gene: TRBJ1-2
CDR3 protein: CSVEWTGVYGYTF
CDR3 DNA: TGCAGCGTTGAATGGACAGGGGTCTATGGCTACACCTTC

D gene: NA
V gene: TRBV18
clone size: few
J gene: TRBJ1-4
CDR3 protein: CASSPLQGPNEKLFF
CDR3 DNA: TGTGCCAGCTCACCACTCCAGGGCCCTAATGAAAAACTGTTTTTT

D gene: TRBD1
V gene: TRBV30
clone size: NA
J gene: TRBJ1-4
CDR3 protein: CAWSVLHRGLDNEKLFF
CDR3 DNA: TGTGCCTGGAGTGTACTTCACAGGGGGTTAGATAATGAAAAACTGTTTTTT

D gene: NA
V gene: TRBV19
clone size: NA
J gene: TRBJ2-2
CDR3 protein: CASSMRKSNTGELFF
CDR3 DNA: TGTGCCAGTAGTATGCGCAAATCGAACACCGGGGAGCTGTTTTTT

D gene: NA
V gene: TRBV14
clone size: NA
J gene: TRBJ1-2
CDR3 protein: CASSRGFNYGYTF
CDR3 DNA: TGTGCCAGCAGCCGAGGGTTTAACTATGGCTACACCTTC

D gene: NA
V gene: TRBV5-1
clone size: NA
J gene: TRBJ2-5
CDR3 protein: CASSPVTGPGGETQYF
CDR3 DNA: TGCGCCAGCAGCCCAGTAACCGGGCCCGGAGGGGAGACCCAGTACTTC

D gene: TRBD2
V gene: TRBV19
clone size: NA
J gene: TRBJ2-1
CDR3 protein: CASSIVNRRGLAGGRYNEQFF
CDR3 DNA: TGTGCCAGTAGTATAGTTAACAGGCGAGGACTAGCGGGAGGCCGTTACAATGAGCAGTTCTTC

D gene: NA
V gene: TRBV5-1
clone size: NA
J gene: TRBJ1-1
CDR3 protein: CASSGRGRSTEAFF
CDR3 DNA: TGCGCCAGCAGCGGCAGGGGTAGAAGCACTGAAGCTTTCTTT

D gene: TRBD1
V gene: TRBV10-1
clone size: NA
J gene: TRBJ2-3
CDR3 protein: CARTRQGTDTQYF
CDR3 DNA: TGCGCCAGAACCCGACAGGGAACAGATACGCAGTATTTT

D gene: NA
V gene: TRBV6-5
clone size: NA
J gene: TRBJ2-1
CDR3 protein: CASSITRVNEQFF
CDR3 DNA: TGTGCCAGCAGTATAACTAGAGTGAATGAGCAGTTCTTC

D gene: TRBD1
V gene: TRBV6-5
clone size: NA
J gene: TRBJ2-2
CDR3 protein: CASSYGGQPNTGELFF
CDR3 DNA: TGTGCCAGCAGTTACGGGGGACAGCCGAACACCGGGGAGCTGTTTTTT

D gene: TRBD2
V gene: TRBV19
clone size: NA
J gene: TRBJ2-7
CDR3 protein: CASSDSSGRSEQYF
CDR3 DNA: TGTGCCAGTAGTGACTCGAGCGGGAGGAGCGAGCAGTACTTC

D gene: TRBD2
V gene: TRBV5-1
clone size: NA
J gene: TRBJ2-6
CDR3 protein: CASNSGLPGANVLTF
CDR3 DNA: TGCGCCAGCAACTCGGGACTACCTGGGGCCAACGTCCTGACTTTC

D gene: NA
V gene: TRBV12-5
clone size: NA
J gene: TRBJ1-1
CDR3 protein: CASGSGRGTEAFF
CDR3 DNA: TGTGCTAGTGGCTCCGGTAGAGGTACTGAAGCTTTCTTT

D gene: TRBD1
V gene: TRBV4-1
clone size: NA
J gene: TRBJ1-1
CDR3 protein: CASSTDRVGLGTEAFF
CDR3 DNA: TGCGCCAGCAGCACAGACAGGGTCGGACTTGGCACTGAAGCTTTCTTT

D gene: TRBD2
V gene: TRBV4-1
clone size: NA
J gene: TRBJ2-1
CDR3 protein: CASSPITSGGSYNEQFF
CDR3 DNA: TGCGCCAGCTCCCCAATTACTAGCGGGGGCTCCTACAATGAGCAGTTCTTC

D gene: TRBD2
V gene: TRBV7-2
clone size: NA
J gene: TRBJ2-7
CDR3 protein: CASSLGLAAPQEQYF
CDR3 DNA: TGTGCCAGCAGCTTAGGACTAGCGGCCCCCCAAGAGCAGTACTTC

D gene: NA
V gene: TRBV7-9
clone size: NA
J gene: TRBJ1-1
CDR3 protein: CASGGRGGVGITEAFF
CDR3 DNA: TGTGCCAGCGGGGGCCGGGGGGGTGTGGGGATCACTGAAGCTTTCTTT

D gene: NA
V gene: TRBV5-1
clone size: few
J gene: TRBJ1-1
CDR3 protein: CASSLDSTDTEAFF
CDR3 DNA: TGCGCCAGCAGCCTAGATTCGACGGACACTGAAGCTTTCTTT

D gene: NA
V gene: TRBV7-2
clone size: NA
J gene: TRBJ1-1
CDR3 protein: CASSLVTGGGTEAFF
CDR3 DNA: TGTGCCAGCAGCTTAGTGACGGGCGGGGGCACTGAAGCTTTCTTT

D gene: NA
V gene: TRBV4-3
clone size: once
J gene: TRBJ1-1
CDR3 protein: CASSQDIGVTEAFF
CDR3 DNA: TGCGCCAGCAGCCAAGATATCGGGGTGACTGAAGCTTTCTTT

D gene: TRBD1
V gene: TRBV7-9
clone size: NA
J gene: TRBJ1-2
CDR3 protein: CASSLLYGGGGNYGYTF
CDR3 DNA: TGTGCCAGCAGCTTACTTTATGGAGGAGGGGGCAACTATGGCTACACCTTC

D gene: TRBD1
V gene: TRBV2
clone size: NA
J gene: TRBJ2-3
CDR3 protein: CASTEVGRGQRDTQYF
CDR3 DNA: TGTGCCAGCACCGAGGTCGGCAGGGGGCAGAGAGATACGCAGTATTTT

D gene: NA
V gene: TRBV25-1
clone size: NA
J gene: TRBJ2-3
CDR3 protein: CASSAADTQYF
CDR3 DNA: TGTGCCAGCAGTGCGGCAGATACGCAGTATTTT

D gene: TRBD1
V gene: TRBV19
clone size: NA
J gene: TRBJ1-1
CDR3 protein: CASFTGGIMNTEAFF
CDR3 DNA: TGTGCCAGTTTTACAGGGGGAATAATGAACACTGAAGCTTTCTTT

D gene: TRBD1
V gene: TRBV5-4
clone size: few
J gene: TRBJ2-1
CDR3 protein: CASSSTGQRYNEQFF
CDR3 DNA: TGTGCCAGCAGCTCAACGGGACAGCGATACAATGAGCAGTTCTTC

D gene: NA
V gene: TRBV5-5
clone size: once
J gene: TRBJ2-7
CDR3 protein: CASSRLDGGGNEQYF
CDR3 DNA: TGTGCCAGCAGCCGATTAGACGGGGGTGGAAACGAGCAGTACTTC

D gene: NA
V gene: TRBV18
clone size: NA
J gene: TRBJ2-1
CDR3 protein: CASSPKGDNYNEQFF
CDR3 DNA: TGTGCCAGCTCACCAAAGGGGGACAACTACAATGAGCAGTTCTTC

D gene: TRBD2
V gene: TRBV11-2
clone size: NA
J gene: TRBJ2-7
CDR3 protein: CASSLATSGRYEQYF
CDR3 DNA: TGTGCCAGCAGCTTAGCAACTAGCGGGAGGTACGAGCAGTACTTC

D gene: TRBD1
V gene: TRBV29-1
clone size: NA
J gene: TRBJ1-4
CDR3 protein: CSVDGRTGDEKLFF
CDR3 DNA: TGCAGCGTTGATGGTCGGACAGGGGATGAAAAACTGTTTTTT

D gene: TRBD2
V gene: TRBV7-2
clone size: NA
J gene: TRBJ2-7
CDR3 protein: CASSLVSTSGSYEQYF
CDR3 DNA: TGTGCCAGCAGCTTAGTGTCGACTAGCGGGAGCTACGAGCAGTACTTC

D gene: NA
V gene: TRBV4-2
clone size: NA
J gene: TRBJ2-4
CDR3 protein: CASSQVTRGPKNIQYF
CDR3 DNA: TGTGCCAGCAGCCAAGTAACGCGGGGGCCCAAAAACATTCAGTACTTC

D gene: TRBD2
V gene: TRBV11-3
clone size: NA
J gene: TRBJ2-1
CDR3 protein: CASSLIGRASNEQFF
CDR3 DNA: TGTGCCAGCAGCTTGATCGGGAGGGCCTCCAATGAGCAGTTCTTC

D gene: NA
V gene: TRBV2
clone size: NA
J gene: TRBJ1-2
CDR3 protein: CASSSFANSYGYTF
CDR3 DNA: TGTGCCAGCAGTTCATTTGCTAACTCCTATGGCTACACCTTC

D gene: NA
V gene: TRBV14
clone size: NA
J gene: TRBJ2-5
CDR3 protein: CASSQDRLAETQYF
CDR3 DNA: TGTGCCAGCAGCCAAGATCGACTTGCGGAGACCCAGTACTTC

D gene: NA
V gene: TRBV7-9
clone size: NA
J gene: TRBJ2-1
CDR3 protein: CASSLGATTGRNEQFF
CDR3 DNA: TGTGCCAGCAGCTTAGGTGCGACTACCGGTCGGAATGAGCAGTTCTTC

D gene: NA
V gene: TRBV10-1
clone size: NA
J gene: TRBJ2-3
CDR3 protein: CASSESQRDTQYF
CDR3 DNA: TGCGCCAGCAGTGAGTCGCAGCGGGATACGCAGTATTTT

D gene: NA
V gene: TRBV19
clone size: NA
J gene: TRBJ1-1
CDR3 protein: CASGRQGSTEAFF
CDR3 DNA: TGTGCCAGTGGCCGGCAGGGCAGCACTGAAGCTTTCTTT

D gene: TRBD2
V gene: TRBV10-1
clone size: once
J gene: TRBJ2-1
CDR3 protein: CASSPSGSYNEQFF
CDR3 DNA: TGCGCCAGCAGTCCTAGCGGATCTTACAATGAGCAGTTCTTC

D gene: TRBD2
V gene: TRBV30
clone size: NA
J gene: TRBJ2-5
CDR3 protein: CAWSEPNLEASGRETQYF
CDR3 DNA: TGTGCCTGGAGTGAACCCAATTTGGAAGCTAGCGGGAGAGAGACCCAGTACTTC